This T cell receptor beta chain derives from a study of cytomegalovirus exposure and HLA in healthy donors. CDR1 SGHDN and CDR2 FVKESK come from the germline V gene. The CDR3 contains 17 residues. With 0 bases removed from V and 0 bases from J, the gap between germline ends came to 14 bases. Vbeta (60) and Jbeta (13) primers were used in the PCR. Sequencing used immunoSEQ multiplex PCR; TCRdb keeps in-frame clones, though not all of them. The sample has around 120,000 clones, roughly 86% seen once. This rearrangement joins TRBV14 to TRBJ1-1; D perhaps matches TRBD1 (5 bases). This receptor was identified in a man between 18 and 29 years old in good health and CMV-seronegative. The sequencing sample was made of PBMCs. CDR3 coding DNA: TGTGCCAGCAGCCAAGAACGGAGGGGTGAAATGAACACTGAAGCTTTCTTT. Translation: CASSQERRGEMNTEAFF.